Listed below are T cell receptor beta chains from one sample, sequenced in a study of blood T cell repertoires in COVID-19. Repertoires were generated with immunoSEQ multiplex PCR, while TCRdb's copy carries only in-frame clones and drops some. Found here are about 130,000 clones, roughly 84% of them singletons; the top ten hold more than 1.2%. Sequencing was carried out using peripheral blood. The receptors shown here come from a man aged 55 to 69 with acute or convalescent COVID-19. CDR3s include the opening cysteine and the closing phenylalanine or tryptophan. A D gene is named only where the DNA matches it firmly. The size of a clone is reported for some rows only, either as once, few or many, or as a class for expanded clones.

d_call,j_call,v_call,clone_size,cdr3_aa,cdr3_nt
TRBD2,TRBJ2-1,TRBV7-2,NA,CASKLADYNEQFF,TGTGCCAGCAAACTAGCGGACTACAATGAGCAGTTCTTC
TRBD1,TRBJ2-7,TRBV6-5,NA,CASTRQGDYEQYF,TGTGCCAGCACCCGACAGGGTGACTACGAGCAGTACTTC
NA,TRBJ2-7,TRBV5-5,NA,CASSLLGRSSYEQYF,TGTGCCAGCAGCTTGCTGGGTCGGAGCTCCTACGAGCAGTACTTC
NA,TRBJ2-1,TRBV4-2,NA,CASSQDQGLGIAEQFF,TGTGCCAGCAGCCAAGATCAGGGGCTGGGGATAGCGGAGCAGTTCTTC
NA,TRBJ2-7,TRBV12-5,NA,CASGLDAVGEQYF,TGTGCTAGTGGTTTGGACGCGGTGGGCGAGCAGTACTTC
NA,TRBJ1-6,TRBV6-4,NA,CASSEQANSPLHF,TGTGCCAGCAGTGAACAGGCGAATTCACCCCTCCACTTT
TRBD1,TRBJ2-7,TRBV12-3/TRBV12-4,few,CASSSGQREQYF,TGTGCCAGCAGTTCGGGACAGAGGGAGCAGTACTTC
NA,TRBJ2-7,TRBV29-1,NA,CSVAYPRAHRGEQYF,TGCAGCGTTGCTTATCCTAGGGCCCACCGGGGCGAGCAGTACTTC
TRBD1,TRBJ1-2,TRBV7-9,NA,CASSLAGQSRPGGYTF,TGTGCCAGCAGCTTAGCGGGACAGAGCAGACCTGGTGGCTACACCTTC
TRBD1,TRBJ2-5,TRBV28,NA,CASSLRTGGSKETQYF,TGTGCCAGCAGTTTGAGGACAGGGGGATCTAAAGAGACCCAGTACTTC
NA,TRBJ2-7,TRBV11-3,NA,CASSPGAGSYEQYF,TGTGCCAGCAGCCCAGGGGCAGGTTCCTACGAGCAGTACTTC
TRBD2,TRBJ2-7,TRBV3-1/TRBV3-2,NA,CASSPNGGVAYEQYF,TGTGCCAGCAGCCCTAACGGGGGGGTGGCGTACGAGCAGTACTTC
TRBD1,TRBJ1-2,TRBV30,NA,CAWSAGTGPGYTF,TGTGCCTGGAGTGCCGGGACAGGGCCCGGCTACACCTTC
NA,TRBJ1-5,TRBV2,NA,CASKNNRNQPQHF,TGTGCCAGCAAAAATAATCGCAATCAGCCCCAGCATTTT
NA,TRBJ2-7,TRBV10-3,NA,CAIAPDSFQNEQYF,TGTGCCATCGCCCCTGACTCCTTCCAGAACGAGCAGTACTTC
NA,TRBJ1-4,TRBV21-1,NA,CASGPPEKLFF,TGTGCCAGCGGCCCCCCGGAAAAACTGTTTTTT
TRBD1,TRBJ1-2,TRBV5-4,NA,CASSLGQGSNYGYTF,TGTGCCAGCAGCCTCGGACAGGGAAGCAACTATGGCTACACCTTC
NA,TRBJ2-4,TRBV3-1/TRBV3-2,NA,CASGEGLAKNIQYF,TGTGCCAGCGGGGAAGGACTAGCCAAAAACATTCAGTACTTC
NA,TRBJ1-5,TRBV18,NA,CASSEAGEGNQPQHF,TGTGCCAGCTCGGAAGCAGGGGAAGGCAATCAGCCCCAGCATTTT
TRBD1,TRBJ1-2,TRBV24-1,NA,CATSDRDRESNYGYTF,TGTGCCACCAGTGACCGAGACAGGGAATCTAACTATGGCTACACCTTC
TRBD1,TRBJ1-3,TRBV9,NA,CASSGTGGRSGNTIYF,TGTGCCAGCAGCGGAACAGGGGGTAGGTCTGGAAACACCATATATTTT
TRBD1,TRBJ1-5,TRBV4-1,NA,CASSRTGQGNQPQHF,TGCGCCAGCAGTCGAACGGGACAGGGGAACCAGCCCCAGCATTTT
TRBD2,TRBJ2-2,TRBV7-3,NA,CASSRAGGSSGELFF,TGTGCCAGCAGCCGAGCTGGCGGGAGCTCGGGGGAGCTGTTTTTT